This T cell receptor (beta chain) was sequenced during a study of OX40 agonist ivuxolimab in advanced cancers. About the research overall: The patients got ivuxolimab, which is an agonistic anti-OX40 (CD134) antibody. Patients were dosed intravenously with ivuxolimab at 0.01 to 10 mg/kg every 2 weeks.

As concerns this clone: This specimen includes other DNA sequences encoding the same CDR3.

Autoimmune disease history or systemic immunosuppression led to patient exclusion. This table comes from immunoSEQ multiplex PCR, and its TCRdb copy is limited to in-frame clones, with some not included. In the table there are 30,000 to 40,000 clones, roughly 89% of which are singletons. The CDR3 runs 15 residues. Germline V CDR1 and CDR2: SGDLS, YYNGEE. V dropped 0 bases and J dropped 5; count of bases not matched to a gene: 0. This chain uses TRBV9 with TRBJ2-5, with TRBD2 matching 14 bases. The source material was CD4+ or CD8+ T cells sorted from blood, sampled in a trial of the OX40 agonist ivuxolimab. This sequence originates from an adult with an advanced solid tumor such as melanoma, head and neck, liver or kidney cancer. The CDR3 here is CASSVGLAGGETQYF. For the CDR3, the DNA is TGTGCCAGCAGCGTAGGACTAGCGGGGGGGGAGACCCAGTACTTC.